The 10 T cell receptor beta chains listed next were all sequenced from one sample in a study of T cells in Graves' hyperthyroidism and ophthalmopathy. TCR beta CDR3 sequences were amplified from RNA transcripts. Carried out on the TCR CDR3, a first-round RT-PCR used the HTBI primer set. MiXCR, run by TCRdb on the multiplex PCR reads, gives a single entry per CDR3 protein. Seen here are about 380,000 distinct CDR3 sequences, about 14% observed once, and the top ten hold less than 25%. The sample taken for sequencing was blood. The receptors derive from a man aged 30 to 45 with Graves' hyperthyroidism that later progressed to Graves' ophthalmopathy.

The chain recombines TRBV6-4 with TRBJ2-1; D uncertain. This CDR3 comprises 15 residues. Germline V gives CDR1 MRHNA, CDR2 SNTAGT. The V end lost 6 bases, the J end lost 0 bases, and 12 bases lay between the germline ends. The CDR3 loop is CASSPPPGSYNEQFF. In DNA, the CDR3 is TGTGCCAGCAGCCCCCCCCCAGGCTCCTACAATGAGCAGTTCTTC.

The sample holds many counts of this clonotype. The CDR3 is CAWSQGPRRETQYF. Here the CDR3 DNA reads TGTGCCTGGAGTCAGGGCCCGCGGAGGGAGACCCAGTACTTC. The rearrangement links TRBV30 to TRBJ2-5; TRBD1 or TRBD2 may be the D gene (5 bases each). Trimming cost V 2 bases and J 5 bases, with 15 bases left between them. This CDR3 comprises 14 residues. Germline CDR1 reads GTSNPN; CDR2 reads SVGIG (reference sequence).

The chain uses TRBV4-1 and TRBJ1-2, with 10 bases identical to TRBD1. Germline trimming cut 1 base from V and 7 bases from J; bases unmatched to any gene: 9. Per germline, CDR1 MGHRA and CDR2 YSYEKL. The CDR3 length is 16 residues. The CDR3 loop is CASSQAAGTGDGGYTF. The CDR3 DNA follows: TGCGCCAGCAGCCAAGCCGCCGGGACAGGGGATGGTGGCTACACCTTC.

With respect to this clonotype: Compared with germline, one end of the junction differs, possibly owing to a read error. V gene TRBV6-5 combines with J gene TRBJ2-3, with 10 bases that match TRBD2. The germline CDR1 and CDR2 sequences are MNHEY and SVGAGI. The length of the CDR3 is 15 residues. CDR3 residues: CASNSQRGGTGTQYF. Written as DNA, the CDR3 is TGTGCCAGCAATTCCCAGCGGGGGGGCACAGGTACGCAGTATTTT.

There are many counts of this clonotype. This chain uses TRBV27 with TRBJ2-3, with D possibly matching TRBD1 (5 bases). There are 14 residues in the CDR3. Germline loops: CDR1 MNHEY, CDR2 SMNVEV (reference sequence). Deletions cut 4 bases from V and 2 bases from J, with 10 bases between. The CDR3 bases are TGTGCCAGCAGTTGGGGCTATAACACAGATACGCAGTATTTT. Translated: CASSWGYNTDTQYF.

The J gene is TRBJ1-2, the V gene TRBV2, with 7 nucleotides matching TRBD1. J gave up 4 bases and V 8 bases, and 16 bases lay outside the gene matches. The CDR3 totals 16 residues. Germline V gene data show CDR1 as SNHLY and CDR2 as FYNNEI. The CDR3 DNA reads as TGTGCCAGCGGAGTTAGGGGGCAGGGTGTCAGCTATGGCTACACCTTC. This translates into CASGVRGQGVSYGYTF.

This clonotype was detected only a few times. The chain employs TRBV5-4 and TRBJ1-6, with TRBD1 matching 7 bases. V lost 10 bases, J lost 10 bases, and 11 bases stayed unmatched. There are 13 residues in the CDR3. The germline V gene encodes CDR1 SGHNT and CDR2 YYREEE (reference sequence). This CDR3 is CAVKRDRESPLHF. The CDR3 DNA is TGTGCCGTAAAAAGGGACAGAGAGTCACCCCTCCACTTT.

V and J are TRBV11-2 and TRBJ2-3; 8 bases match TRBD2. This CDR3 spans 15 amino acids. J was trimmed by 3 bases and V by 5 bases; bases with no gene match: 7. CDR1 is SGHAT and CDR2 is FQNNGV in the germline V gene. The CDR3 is CASSRWRGVTDTQYF. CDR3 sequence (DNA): TGTGCCAGCAGCCGCTGGCGGGGGGTAACAGATACGCAGTATTTT.

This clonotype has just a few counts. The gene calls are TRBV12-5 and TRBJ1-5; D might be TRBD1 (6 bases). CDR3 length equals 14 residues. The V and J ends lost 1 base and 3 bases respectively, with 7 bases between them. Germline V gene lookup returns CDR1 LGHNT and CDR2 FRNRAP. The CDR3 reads CASGLGQANQPQHF. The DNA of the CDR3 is TGTGCTAGTGGTTTGGGACAGGCCAATCAGCCCCAGCATTTT.

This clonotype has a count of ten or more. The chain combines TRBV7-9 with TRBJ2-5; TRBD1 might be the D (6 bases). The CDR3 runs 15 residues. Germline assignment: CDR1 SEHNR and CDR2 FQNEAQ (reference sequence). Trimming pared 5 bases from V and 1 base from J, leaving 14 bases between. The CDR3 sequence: CASSRQGQLQETQYF. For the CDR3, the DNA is TGTGCCAGCAGCCGCCAGGGACAACTCCAAGAGACCCAGTACTTC. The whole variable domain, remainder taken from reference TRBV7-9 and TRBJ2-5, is DTGVSQNPRHKITKRGQNVTFRCDPISEHNRLYWYRQTLGQGPEFLTYFQNEAQLEKSRLLSDRFSAERPKGSFSTLEIQRTEQGDSAMYLCASSRQGQLQETQYFGPGTRLLVL.